Described below is a single T cell receptor (beta chain) sequence and its context. The source of the sample is a study of blood T cell repertoires in COVID-19. Per the authors' pipeline: Cell counts per sample came from amplifying reference gene primers. Sequencing used immunoSEQ multiplex PCR; TCRdb keeps in-frame clones, though not all of them. The DNA gave D and trimming, while V, J and clone size come from that table. Among 250,000 to 300,000 clones listed, 75% to 90% were seen once. The CDR3 runs to 16 residues. Trimming took 0 bases from V and 6 from J, leaving 15 bases between them. Germline assignment: CDR1 LNHNV and CDR2 YYDKDF (reference sequence). Patients at the Seattle site were enrolled during active infection and followed longitudinally.

Sequenced material: peripheral blood. The TCR sequence derives from a woman aged 70-85 years with COVID-19, enrolled during active disease. The chain has TRBV15 and TRBJ1-5; D is ambiguous. Written as DNA, the CDR3 is TGTGCCACCAGCAGAGATCGAAACGAAGCACCTCAGCCCCAGCATTTT. Translated: CATSRDRNEAPQPQHF.